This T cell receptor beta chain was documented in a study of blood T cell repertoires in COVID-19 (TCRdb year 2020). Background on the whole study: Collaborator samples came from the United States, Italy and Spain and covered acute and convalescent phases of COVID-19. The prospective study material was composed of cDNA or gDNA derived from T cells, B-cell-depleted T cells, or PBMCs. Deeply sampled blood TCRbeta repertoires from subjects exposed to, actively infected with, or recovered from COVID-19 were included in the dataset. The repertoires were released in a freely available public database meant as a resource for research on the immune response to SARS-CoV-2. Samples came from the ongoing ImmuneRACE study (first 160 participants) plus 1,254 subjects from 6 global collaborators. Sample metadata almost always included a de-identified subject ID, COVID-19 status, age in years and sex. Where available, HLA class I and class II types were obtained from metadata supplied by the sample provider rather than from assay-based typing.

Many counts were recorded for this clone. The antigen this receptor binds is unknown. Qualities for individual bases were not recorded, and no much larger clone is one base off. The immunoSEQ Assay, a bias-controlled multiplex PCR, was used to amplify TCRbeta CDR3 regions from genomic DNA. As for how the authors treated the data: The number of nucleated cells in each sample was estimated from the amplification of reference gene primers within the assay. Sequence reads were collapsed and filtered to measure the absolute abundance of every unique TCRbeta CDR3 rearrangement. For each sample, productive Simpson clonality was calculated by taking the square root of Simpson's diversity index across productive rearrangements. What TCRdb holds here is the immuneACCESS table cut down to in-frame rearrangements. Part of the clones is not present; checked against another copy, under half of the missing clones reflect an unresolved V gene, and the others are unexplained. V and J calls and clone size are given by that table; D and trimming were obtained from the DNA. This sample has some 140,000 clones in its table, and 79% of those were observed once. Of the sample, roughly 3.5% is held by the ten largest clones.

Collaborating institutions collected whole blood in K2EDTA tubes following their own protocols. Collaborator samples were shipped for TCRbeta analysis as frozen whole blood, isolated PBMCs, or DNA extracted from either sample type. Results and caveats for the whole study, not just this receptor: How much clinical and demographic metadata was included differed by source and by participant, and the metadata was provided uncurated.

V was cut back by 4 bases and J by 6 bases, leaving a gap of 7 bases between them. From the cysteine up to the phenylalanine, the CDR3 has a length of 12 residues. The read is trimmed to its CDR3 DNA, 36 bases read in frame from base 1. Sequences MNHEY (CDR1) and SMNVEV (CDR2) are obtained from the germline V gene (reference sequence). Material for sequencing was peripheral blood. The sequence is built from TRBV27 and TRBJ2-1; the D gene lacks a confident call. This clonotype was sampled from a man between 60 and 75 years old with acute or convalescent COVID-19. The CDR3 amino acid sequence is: CASSSVSNEQFF. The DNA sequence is TGTGCCAGCAGTTCGGTGAGCAATGAGCAGTTCTTC.